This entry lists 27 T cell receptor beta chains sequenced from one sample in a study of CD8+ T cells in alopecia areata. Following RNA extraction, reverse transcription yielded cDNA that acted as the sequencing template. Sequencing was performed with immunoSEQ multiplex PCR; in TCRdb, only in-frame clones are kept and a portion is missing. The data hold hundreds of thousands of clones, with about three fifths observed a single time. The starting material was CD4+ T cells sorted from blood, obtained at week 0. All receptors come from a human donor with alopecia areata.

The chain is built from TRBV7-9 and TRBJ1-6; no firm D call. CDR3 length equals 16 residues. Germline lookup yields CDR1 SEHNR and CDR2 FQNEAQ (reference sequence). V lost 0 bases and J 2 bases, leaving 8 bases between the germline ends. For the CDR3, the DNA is TGTGCCAGCAGCTTAGCGCTCAGTGCCTATAATTCACCCCTCCACTTT. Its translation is CASSLALSAYNSPLHF.

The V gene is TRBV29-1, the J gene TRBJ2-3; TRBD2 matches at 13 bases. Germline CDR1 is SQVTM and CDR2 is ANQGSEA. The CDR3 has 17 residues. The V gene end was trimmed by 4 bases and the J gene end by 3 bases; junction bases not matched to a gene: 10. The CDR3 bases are TGCAGCGTTGCTACTGGACTAGCGGGAGCGCGGACAGATACGCAGTATTTT. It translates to CSVATGLAGARTDTQYF.

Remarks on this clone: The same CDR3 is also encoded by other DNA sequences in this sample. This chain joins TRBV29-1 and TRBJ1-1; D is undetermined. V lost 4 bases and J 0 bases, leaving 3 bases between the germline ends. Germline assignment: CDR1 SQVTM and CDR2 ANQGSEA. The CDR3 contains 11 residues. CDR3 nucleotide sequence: TGCAGCGTTGTACTGAACACTGAAGCTTTCTTT. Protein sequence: CSVVLNTEAFF.

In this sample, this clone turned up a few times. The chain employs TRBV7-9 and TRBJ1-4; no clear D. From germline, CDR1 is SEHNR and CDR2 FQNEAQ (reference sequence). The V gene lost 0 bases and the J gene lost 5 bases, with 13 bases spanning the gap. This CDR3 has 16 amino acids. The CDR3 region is CASSLAVPGPNEKLFF. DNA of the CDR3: TGTGCCAGCAGCTTAGCGGTCCCAGGCCCGAATGAAAAACTGTTTTTT.

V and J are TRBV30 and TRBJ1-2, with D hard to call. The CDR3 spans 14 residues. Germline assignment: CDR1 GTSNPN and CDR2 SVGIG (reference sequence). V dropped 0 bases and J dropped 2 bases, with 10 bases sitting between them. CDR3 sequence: CAWSVGRRNYGYTF. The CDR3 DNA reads TGTGCCTGGAGTGTAGGCAGGAGAAACTATGGCTACACCTTC.

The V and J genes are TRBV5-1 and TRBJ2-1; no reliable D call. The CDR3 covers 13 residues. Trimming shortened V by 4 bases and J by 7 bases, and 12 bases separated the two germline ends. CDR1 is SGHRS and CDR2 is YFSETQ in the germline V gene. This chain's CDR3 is CASSLPPYNEQFF. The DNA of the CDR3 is TGCGCCAGCAGCCTCCCCCCGTATAATGAGCAGTTCTTC.

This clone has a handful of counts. The CDR3 nucleotides read TGCAGCGTTGCAGGGGCCATCCTGGGAAACACCATATATTTT. It specifies CSVAGAILGNTIYF. The V and J genes are TRBV29-1 and TRBJ1-3; perhaps TRBD1 as D (6 bases). CDR1 SQVTM and CDR2 ANQGSEA come from the germline V gene. V was trimmed by 4 bases and J by 4 bases, leaving 14 bases between them. CDR3 length: 14 residues.

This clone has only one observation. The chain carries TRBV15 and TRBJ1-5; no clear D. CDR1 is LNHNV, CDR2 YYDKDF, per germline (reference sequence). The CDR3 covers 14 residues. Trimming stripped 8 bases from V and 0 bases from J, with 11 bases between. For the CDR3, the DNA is TGTGCCACCTCTGGAGGGTATAGCAATCAGCCCCAGCATTTT. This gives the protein CATSGGYSNQPQHF. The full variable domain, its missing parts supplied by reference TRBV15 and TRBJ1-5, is DAMVIQNPRYQVTQFGKPVTLSCSQTLNHNVMYWYQQKSSQAPKLLFHYYDKDFNNEADTPDNFQSRRPNTSFCFLDIRSPGLGDTAMYLCATSGGYSNQPQHFGDGTRLSIL.

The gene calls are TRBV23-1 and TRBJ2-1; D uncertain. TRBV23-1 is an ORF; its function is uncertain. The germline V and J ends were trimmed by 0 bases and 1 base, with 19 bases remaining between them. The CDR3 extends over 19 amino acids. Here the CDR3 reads CASSQSYGSNEQSYNEQFF. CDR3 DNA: TGCGCCAGCAGTCAATCGTACGGATCGAATGAACAATCCTACAATGAGCAGTTCTTC.

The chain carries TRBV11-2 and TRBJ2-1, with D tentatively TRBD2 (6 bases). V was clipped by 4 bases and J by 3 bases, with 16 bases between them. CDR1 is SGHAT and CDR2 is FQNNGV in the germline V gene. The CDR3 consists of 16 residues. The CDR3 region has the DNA TGTGCCAGCAGCTCTTTTAGCGGAATCATCTACAATGAGCAGTTCTTC. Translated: CASSSFSGIIYNEQFF.

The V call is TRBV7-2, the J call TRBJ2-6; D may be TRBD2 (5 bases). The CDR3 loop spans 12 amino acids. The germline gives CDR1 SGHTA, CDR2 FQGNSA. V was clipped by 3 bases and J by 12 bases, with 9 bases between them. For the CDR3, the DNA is TGTGCCAGCAGCTTTTTACGGGGCGTCCTGACTTTC. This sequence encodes CASSFLRGVLTF.

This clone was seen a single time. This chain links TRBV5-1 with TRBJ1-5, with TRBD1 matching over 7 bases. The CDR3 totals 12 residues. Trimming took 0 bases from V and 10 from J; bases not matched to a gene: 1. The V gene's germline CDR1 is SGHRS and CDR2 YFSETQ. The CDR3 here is CASSLGQGPQHF. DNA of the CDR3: TGCGCCAGCAGCTTGGGACAGGGACCCCAGCATTTT.

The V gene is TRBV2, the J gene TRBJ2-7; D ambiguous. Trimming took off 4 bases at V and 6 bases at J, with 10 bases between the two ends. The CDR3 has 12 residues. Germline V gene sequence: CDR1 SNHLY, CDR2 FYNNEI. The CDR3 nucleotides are TGTGCCAGCAGTGGCGAGGCTACCGAGCAGTACTTC. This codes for CASSGEATEQYF.

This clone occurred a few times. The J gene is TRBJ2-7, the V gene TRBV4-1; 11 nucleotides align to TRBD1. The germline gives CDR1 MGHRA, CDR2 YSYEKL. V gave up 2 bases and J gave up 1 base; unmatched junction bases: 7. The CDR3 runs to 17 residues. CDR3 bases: TGCGCCAGCAGCCAACCACCAGGGACAGGGGGTTCCTACGAGCAGTACTTC. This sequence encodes CASSQPPGTGGSYEQYF.

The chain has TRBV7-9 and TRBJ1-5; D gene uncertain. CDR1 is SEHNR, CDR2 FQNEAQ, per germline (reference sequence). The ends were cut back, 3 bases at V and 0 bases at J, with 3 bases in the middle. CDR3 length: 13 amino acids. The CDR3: CASSLNSNQPQHF. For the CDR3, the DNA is TGTGCCAGCAGCTTGAATAGCAATCAGCCCCAGCATTTT.

The CDR3 bases are TGTGCCAGCAGTGGGACAGGGGAGGGCTACGAGCAGTACTTC. It translates to CASSGTGEGYEQYF. The chain uses TRBV2 and TRBJ2-7; 9 bases agree with TRBD1. CDR1 is SNHLY and CDR2 is FYNNEI in the germline V gene. This CDR3 spans 14 amino acids. J lost 3 bases, V lost 4 bases, and 4 bases had no gene match. Based on the CDR3 plus reference TRBV2 and TRBJ2-7, the full variable domain is EPEVTQTPSHQVTQMGQEVILRCVPISNHLYFYWYRQILGQKVEFLVSFYNNEISEKSEIFDDQFSVERPDGSNFTLKIRSTKLEDSAMYFCASSGTGEGYEQYFGPGTRLTVT.

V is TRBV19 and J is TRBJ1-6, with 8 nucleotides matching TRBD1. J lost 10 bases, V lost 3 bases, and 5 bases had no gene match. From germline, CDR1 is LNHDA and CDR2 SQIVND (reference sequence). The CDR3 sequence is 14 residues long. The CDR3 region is CASSIPGGDSPLHF. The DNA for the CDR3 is TGTGCCAGTAGTATTCCAGGGGGCGACTCACCCCTCCACTTT.

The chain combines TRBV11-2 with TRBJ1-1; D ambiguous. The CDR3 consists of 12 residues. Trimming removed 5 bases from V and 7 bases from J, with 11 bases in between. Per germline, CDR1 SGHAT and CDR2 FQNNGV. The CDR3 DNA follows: TGTGCCAGCAGCCAGACAATACGTGAAGCTTTCTTT. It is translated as CASSQTIREAFF.

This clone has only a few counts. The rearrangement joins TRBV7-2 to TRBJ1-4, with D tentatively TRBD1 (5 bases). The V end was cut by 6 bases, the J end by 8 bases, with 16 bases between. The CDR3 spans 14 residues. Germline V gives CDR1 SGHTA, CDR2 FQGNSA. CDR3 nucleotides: TGTGCCAGCAGTAGGGCGACGGGGGTGGAAAAACTGTTTTTT. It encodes CASSRATGVEKLFF.

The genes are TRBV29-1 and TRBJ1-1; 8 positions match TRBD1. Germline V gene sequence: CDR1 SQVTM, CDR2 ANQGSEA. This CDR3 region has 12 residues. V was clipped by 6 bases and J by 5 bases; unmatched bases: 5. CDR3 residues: CSVAGGRTEAFF. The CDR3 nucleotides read TGCAGCGTCGCAGGGGGCCGGACTGAAGCTTTCTTT.

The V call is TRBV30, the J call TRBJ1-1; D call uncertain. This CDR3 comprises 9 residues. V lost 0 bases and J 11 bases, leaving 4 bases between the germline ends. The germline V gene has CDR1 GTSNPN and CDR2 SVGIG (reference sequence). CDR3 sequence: CAWSVVAFF. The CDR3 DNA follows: TGTGCCTGGAGTGTGGTGGCTTTCTTT. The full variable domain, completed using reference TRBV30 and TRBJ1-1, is SQTIHQWPATLVQPVGSPLSLECTVEGTSNPNLYWYRQAAGRGLQLLFYSVGIGQISSEVPQNLSASRPQDRQFILSSKKLLLSDSGFYLCAWSVVAFFGQGTRLTVV.

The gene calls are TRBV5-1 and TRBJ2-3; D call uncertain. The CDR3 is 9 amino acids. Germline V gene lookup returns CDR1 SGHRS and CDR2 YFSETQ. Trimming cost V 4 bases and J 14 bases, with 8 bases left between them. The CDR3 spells CASSLQPYF. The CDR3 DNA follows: TGCGCCAGCAGCCTGCAACCGTATTTT.

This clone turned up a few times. CDR3 bases: TGTGCCAGCAGCAAGGACAGGGACGAGCAGTACTTC. This translates into CASSKDRDEQYF. The chain carries TRBV7-2 and TRBJ2-7; 8 bases line up with TRBD1. After removal of 5 bases from V and 5 bases from J, the junction contained 2 bases not matched to a gene. The germline CDR1 and CDR2 sequences are SGHTA and FQGNSA. This CDR3 has 12 residues.

The CDR3 spells CASSFELAGGPEQYF. For the CDR3, the DNA is TGTGCCAGCAGCTTTGAACTAGCGGGAGGTCCCGAGCAGTACTTC. The V and J genes are TRBV7-2 and TRBJ2-7, with 12 bases matching TRBD2. The CDR3 loop spans 15 amino acids. CDR1 and CDR2 (germline): SGHTA, FQGNSA. Trimming took 3 bases from V and 6 from J; bases not matched to a gene: 6.

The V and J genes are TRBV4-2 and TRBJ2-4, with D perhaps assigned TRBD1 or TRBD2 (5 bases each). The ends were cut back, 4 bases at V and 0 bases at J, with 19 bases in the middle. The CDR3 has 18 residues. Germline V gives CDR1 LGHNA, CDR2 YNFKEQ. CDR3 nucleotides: TGTGCCAGCAGCCCGACGAACCGGGACGGAATAGCCAAAAACATTCAGTACTTC. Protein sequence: CASSPTNRDGIAKNIQYF.

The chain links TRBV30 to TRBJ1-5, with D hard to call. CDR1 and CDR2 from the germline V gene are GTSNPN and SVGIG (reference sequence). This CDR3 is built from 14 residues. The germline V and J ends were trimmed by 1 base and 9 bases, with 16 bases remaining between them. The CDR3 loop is CAWSDQAPMGPQHF. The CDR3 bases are TGTGCCTGGAGTGACCAGGCCCCCATGGGGCCCCAGCATTTT.

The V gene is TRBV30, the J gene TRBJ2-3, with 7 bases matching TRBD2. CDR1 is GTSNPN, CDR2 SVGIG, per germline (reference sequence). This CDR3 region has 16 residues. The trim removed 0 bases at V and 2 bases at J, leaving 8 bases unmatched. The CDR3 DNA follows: TGTGCCTGGAGTGTAATGGGGGGGACCACCACAGATACGCAGTATTTT. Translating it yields CAWSVMGGTTTDTQYF.